This T cell receptor beta chain was identified in a study of T-cell reconstitution after alpha-beta-depleted transplantation in children. The CDR3 spans 14 residues. CDR1 and CDR2 (germline): MGHRA, YSYEKL. Trimming cost V 2 bases and J 0 bases, with 8 bases left between them. TCRbeta library preparation incorporated unique molecular identifiers. TCRdb re-called the PCR reads through MiXCR, storing one row per CDR3 protein. The sample has about 370,000 distinct CDR3 sequences, over 20% seen once. The chain carries TRBV4-1 and TRBJ2-7; a weak D match, TRBD2 (6 bases). Source: PBMCs from the stem cell graft donor, taken from the stem cell graft. The TCR originated in a human donor who donated a stem cell graft to a child with acute myeloid leukemia. Here the CDR3 DNA reads TGCGCCAGCAGCCAAACGGACTACTCCTACGAGCAGTACTTC. This codes for CASSQTDYSYEQYF.